The sequence of this T cell receptor (beta chain) was determined in a study of T-cell memory formation after mild COVID-19. Regarding the study as a whole: Contracting CD8+ clones were enriched in EMRA, CD4+ mainly in CM and EM.

TCRdb reprocessed the 5' RACE reads with MiXCR, giving one entry per CDR3 protein. The sample includes about 120,000 distinct CDR3 sequences, about 15% of them seen just once. The sample holds a few counts of this clonotype. Its matching antigen is unknown. After removal of 3 bases from V and 6 bases from J, the junction contained 11 bases not matched to a gene. CDR3 length equals 15 residues. CDR1 is GTSNPN and CDR2 is SVGIG in the germline V gene (reference sequence). The sequenced material came from PBMCs or a T cell subset sorted from them (not recorded which). The TCR sequence derives from an adult woman who had mild COVID-19 (a few samples of this study predate the infection). Cell type and time point are not known. The chain combines TRBV30 with TRBJ1-5; 7 bases are a match to TRBD1. CDR3 DNA sequence: TGTGCCTGGAGCCTACCGGGACAGTACGTTCAGCCCCAGCATTTT. Residues: CAWSLPGQYVQPQHF.